This is a list of T cell receptor beta chains from one sample in a study of T cells in localized non-small cell lung cancer. Here immunoSEQ multiplex PCR was the method, and the copy in TCRdb shows in-frame clones only, minus some. The data show some 7,000 clones, roughly 50% seen once. Sample: lymph node tissue, taken before any cancer treatment. Receptor source: a female donor over 55 with stage I lung adenocarcinoma. The CDR3 runs from the conserved cysteine through the conserved F or W.

cdr3_aa: CASSDTGLTYEQYF
j_call: TRBJ2-7
v_call: TRBV25-1

cdr3_aa: CASSEGLLVSSPLHF
j_call: TRBJ1-6
v_call: TRBV9

cdr3_aa: CTSSISFANYGYTF
j_call: TRBJ1-2
v_call: TRBV19

cdr3_aa: CAWYMNTEAFF
j_call: TRBJ1-1
v_call: TRBV30

cdr3_aa: CASSYGSGGQNSPLHF
j_call: TRBJ1-6
v_call: TRBV6-8

cdr3_aa: CANSPTSGNTIYF
j_call: TRBJ1-3
v_call: TRBV10-3

cdr3_aa: CATSRTEGGYYNSPLHF
j_call: TRBJ1-6
v_call: TRBV15

cdr3_aa: CASSIGGRLNQPQHF
j_call: TRBJ1-5
v_call: TRBV19

cdr3_aa: CASSLDRYQPQHF
j_call: TRBJ1-5
v_call: TRBV28

cdr3_aa: CASRIAGAGGEQFF
j_call: TRBJ2-1
v_call: TRBV9

cdr3_aa: CASSYSIGTSPSGYTF
j_call: TRBJ1-2
v_call: TRBV6-7

cdr3_aa: CASSSFGQGFSPLHF
j_call: TRBJ1-6
v_call: TRBV28

cdr3_aa: CASSPTGTGGLNEQFF
j_call: TRBJ2-1
v_call: TRBV18

cdr3_aa: CASSFGRETQYF
j_call: TRBJ2-5
v_call: TRBV28

cdr3_aa: CASSIGYTDTQYF
j_call: TRBJ2-3
v_call: TRBV19

cdr3_aa: CASSIVQGLLSYNEQFF
j_call: TRBJ2-1
v_call: TRBV19

cdr3_aa: CAWATAYEQYF
j_call: TRBJ2-7
v_call: TRBV30

cdr3_aa: CASSDSDTILSYNEQFF
j_call: TRBJ2-1
v_call: TRBV9

cdr3_aa: CASSLKQNTEAFF
j_call: TRBJ1-1
v_call: TRBV6-8

cdr3_aa: CASSWGWDREEAETQYF
j_call: TRBJ2-5
v_call: TRBV28

cdr3_aa: CASSPQTGAGQPQHF
j_call: TRBJ1-5
v_call: TRBV19

cdr3_aa: CASNHGGASYEQFF
j_call: TRBJ2-1
v_call: TRBV19

cdr3_aa: CASRPLGGSPLHF
j_call: TRBJ1-6
v_call: TRBV25-1